The source of this T cell receptor (beta chain) is a study of T cell responses to AZD1222 COVID-19 vaccine. Findings and caveats of the study: Spike-specific TCR breadth and depth grew following two AZD1222 doses.

TCRdb keeps only in-frame clones here, not all; method: immunoSEQ multiplex PCR. The table records tens of thousands of clones, around nine tenths of them present only once. The CDR3 is 12 residues long. Concerning this clone itself: The target antigen is unknown. A junction boundary mismatches the germline segment, possibly from a read error.

The receptor was derived from an adult who received the AZD1222 COVID-19 vaccine. The chain carries TRBV12-3 or TRBV12-4 and TRBJ1-2; D not resolved. The sequenced sample was peripheral blood, obtained 28 days after the second AZD1222 dose. For the CDR3, the DNA is TGTGCCAGCGGTTTCCACAGCGGAGGCTACACCTTC. Translation gives CASGFHSGGYTF.